A single sample is the source of the 22 T cell receptor beta chains below, sequenced in a study of early T cells in non-severe SARS-CoV-2 infection. TCRdb called the 5' RACE reads again in MiXCR, with one record for every CDR3 protein. Altogether approximately 73,000 distinct CDR3 sequences are present, roughly 13% being singletons, with the ten largest covering around 1.1%. What was sequenced was whole blood. Receptor source: an adult who was a healthcare worker with PCR-confirmed SARS-CoV-2 infection or an uninfected control (not recorded which).

The table lists this clonotype with a few counts. The genes are TRBV18 and TRBJ1-1, with 10 bases lining up with TRBD1. After removal of 3 bases from V and 10 bases from J, the junction contained 8 bases not matched to a gene. Germline-derived CDR1 and CDR2 are KGHSH and LQKENI. This CDR3 has 14 amino acids. The DNA for the CDR3 is TGTGCCAGCTCACCGGACACCGGGACAGGGGTAGCTTTCTTT. Encoded protein: CASSPDTGTGVAFF. Supplemented by reference TRBV18 and TRBJ1-1, the full variable domain reads NAGVMQNPRHLVRRRGQEARLRCSPMKGHSHVYWYRQLPEEGLKFMVYLQKENIIDESGMPKERFSAEFPKEGPSILRIQQVVRGDSAAYFCASSPDTGTGVAFFGQGTRLTVV.

The CDR3 is CASSQGQGKNEQFF. The CDR3 DNA is TGCGCCAGCAGCCAAGGACAGGGTAAAAATGAGCAGTTCTTC. This chain joins TRBV4-3 and TRBJ2-1; 7 positions match TRBD1. The ends lost 1 base at V and 7 bases at J; junction bases unmatched: 4. Per germline, CDR1 LGHNA and CDR2 YSLEER. This CDR3 spans 14 amino acids.

This clonotype was detected many times. V gene TRBV29-1 combines with J gene TRBJ2-7; TRBD1 aligns across 9 bases. The germline V gene encodes CDR1 SQVTM and CDR2 ANQGSEA. The junction had 5 bases not matched to a gene; V was cut back by 6 bases and J by 5 bases. The CDR3 is 12 amino acids. The CDR3 DNA reads as TGCAGCGTCCTGACAGGGGGGAACGAGCAGTACTTC. Translating it yields CSVLTGGNEQYF.

The sample holds many counts of this clonotype. The CDR3 spells CASSLRGNEQFF. In nucleotides, the CDR3 is TGTGCCAGCAGTTTGCGAGGCAATGAGCAGTTCTTC. The chain is built from TRBV6-5 and TRBJ2-1; D is unclear. The length of the CDR3 is 12 residues. V lost 4 bases, J lost 6 bases, and 7 bases lay in between. Germline loops: CDR1 MNHEY, CDR2 SVGAGI.

The chain joins TRBV6-5 to TRBJ2-2; 7 nucleotides match TRBD2. Germline CDR1 MNHEY, CDR2 SVGAGI. The CDR3 covers 15 residues. Trimming removed 4 bases from V and 6 bases from J; junction bases left unmatched: 8. The DNA of the CDR3 is TGTGCCAGCAGTTGGGGGAGGGCCCCGTCCGGGGAGCTGTTTTTT. It yields the protein CASSWGRAPSGELFF.

This clonotype was recorded a few times. The chain recombines TRBV11-2 with TRBJ2-7; 9 bases fit TRBD1. The CDR3 runs to 14 residues. CDR1 and CDR2 from the germline V gene are SGHAT and FQNNGV. V trimming: 1 base; J trimming: 6 bases; junction bases outside the gene matches: 4. CDR3 DNA: TGTGCCAGCAGCTTAGGGGACAGGGCAGGCGAGCAGTACTTC. Its translation is CASSLGDRAGEQYF.

Ten or more counts support this clonotype. V gene TRBV4-3 combines with J gene TRBJ1-1; D unclear. The CDR3 is 15 amino acids. V shed 3 bases and J shed 4 bases, with 15 bases lying between them. Germline CDR1 and CDR2: LGHNA and YSLEER. The CDR3 nucleotides read TGCGCCAGCAGCCAGGGAACTCCGAAGGGCACTGAAGCTTTCTTT. Residues: CASSQGTPKGTEAFF.

There are many counts of this clonotype. The chain carries TRBV28 and TRBJ1-5, with D hard to call. V lost 6 bases to trimming and J lost 0 bases, with 9 bases between them. This CDR3 contains 14 residues. CDR1 is MDHEN and CDR2 is SYDVKM in the germline V gene. CDR3 in amino acids: CASRSVSSNQPQHF. CDR3 bases: TGTGCCAGCAGGAGCGTATCTAGCAATCAGCCCCAGCATTTT.

This clonotype turned up a few times. The chain is built from TRBV7-6 and TRBJ2-2, with D maybe TRBD2 (6 bases). The V end was cut by 4 bases, the J end by 6 bases, with 18 bases between. There are 16 residues in the CDR3. Germline values: CDR1 SGHVS, CDR2 FNYEAQ. CDR3 residues: CASSSDTSWGAGELFF. CDR3 in DNA: TGTGCCAGCAGCTCGGACACCTCCTGGGGGGCCGGGGAGCTGTTTTTT.

There are many counts of this clonotype. The chain links TRBV5-1 to TRBJ1-2, with a weak D call TRBD1 (6 bases). CDR3 size: 13 residues. Per the germline V gene, CDR1 is SGHRS and CDR2 is YFSETQ. The V gene lost 0 bases and the J gene lost 3 bases, with 6 bases spanning the gap. The DNA for the CDR3 is TGCGCCAGCAGCTTGGACAGGGACTATGGCTACACCTTC. Translated: CASSLDRDYGYTF.

The V gene is TRBV6-1, the J gene TRBJ2-1; 10 nucleotides align to TRBD1. The CDR3 consists of 16 residues. Germline V CDR1 and CDR2: MNHNS, SASEGT. Trimming cost V 5 bases and J 1 base; bases outside gene matches: 5. The CDR3 sequence is CASSPLDRGSYNEQFF. The CDR3 nucleotides are TGTGCCAGCAGTCCTCTGGACAGGGGGTCCTACAATGAGCAGTTCTTC.

In this sample, this clonotype turned up many times. This chain uses TRBV6-2 or TRBV6-3 with TRBJ2-3; 13 nucleotides align to TRBD2. Germline V gene sequence: CDR1 MNHEY, CDR2 SVGEGT. The V gene end was trimmed by 6 bases and the J gene end by 5 bases; junction bases not matched to a gene: 2. This CDR3 is 14 amino acids long. The CDR3 region is CASRGLAGEDTQYF. For the CDR3, the DNA is TGTGCCAGCAGAGGACTAGCGGGGGAAGATACGCAGTATTTT.

This clonotype was detected many times. The chain employs TRBV20-1 and TRBJ2-5, with 8 bases lining up with TRBD2. This CDR3 has 15 amino acids. Germline CDR1 DFQATT, CDR2 SNEGSKA (reference sequence). Germline trimming cut 4 bases from V and 3 bases from J; bases unmatched to any gene: 10. The CDR3 region is CSANRASGSKETQYF. DNA for the CDR3: TGCAGTGCTAATAGGGCTAGCGGGTCTAAAGAGACCCAGTACTTC.

In this sample, this clonotype turned up a few times. The J gene is TRBJ2-6, the V gene TRBV6-6; the match to TRBD1 covers 7 bases. V lost 6 bases, J lost 1 base, and 0 bases stayed unmatched. The CDR3 is 14 residues long. In germline, CDR1 is MNHNY, CDR2 SVGAGI (reference sequence). CDR3 bases: TGTGCCAGCAGCAGGGGGTCTGGGGCCAACGTCCTGACTTTC. Amino acid sequence: CASSRGSGANVLTF.

The CDR3 sequence: CASSTQVSNQPQHF. Here the CDR3 DNA reads TGTGCCAGCAGTACTCAGGTTAGCAATCAGCCCCAGCATTTT. The gene calls are TRBV6-2 or TRBV6-3 and TRBJ1-5; D remains unclear. CDR3 length equals 14 residues. Germline V CDR1 and CDR2: MNHEY, SVGEGT. V lost 5 bases, J lost 0 bases, and 8 bases lay in between.

The chain joins TRBV5-1 to TRBJ2-1; no definite D call. With 0 bases removed from V and 6 bases from J, the gap between germline ends came to 10 bases. Per the germline V gene, CDR1 is SGHRS and CDR2 is YFSETQ. This CDR3 is 14 amino acids long. CDR3 nucleotides: TGCGCCAGCAGCTTGGCCTCATTGATCAATGAGCAGTTCTTC. This codes for CASSLASLINEQFF.

This chain's CDR3 is CSVAGREETQYF. DNA of the CDR3: TGCAGCGTTGCAGGGAGGGAAGAGACCCAGTACTTC. The chain couples TRBV29-1 to TRBJ2-5; 7 bases fit TRBD2. After removal of 4 bases from V and 3 bases from J, the junction contained 2 bases not matched to a gene. The CDR3 is 12 residues long. CDR1 is SQVTM and CDR2 is ANQGSEA in the germline V gene. The whole variable domain, filled in from reference TRBV29-1 and TRBJ2-5, reads SAVISQKPSRDICQRGTSLTIQCQVDSQVTMMFWYRQQPGQSLTLIATANQGSEATYESGFVIDKFPISRPNLTFSTLTVSNMSPEDSSIYLCSVAGREETQYFGPGTRLLVL.

This clonotype has just a few counts. The V gene is TRBV12-5, the J gene TRBJ2-3; D call uncertain. Between the trimmed V and J ends, which lost 3 bases and 0 bases, there was a span of 13 bases. This CDR3 has 16 amino acids. CDR1 and CDR2 (germline): LGHNT, FRNRAP. The chain's CDR3 is CASGFIVSASTDTQYF. CDR3 bases: TGTGCTAGTGGTTTCATCGTCAGTGCTAGCACAGATACGCAGTATTTT.

This chain links TRBV6-4 with TRBJ2-1; 7 nucleotides match TRBD2. Germline values: CDR1 MRHNA, CDR2 SNTAGT. V lost 4 bases to trimming and J lost 6 bases; unmatched junction nucleotides: 9. This CDR3 spans 15 amino acids. The CDR3 here is CASSARRERLNEQFF. The CDR3 nucleotides are TGTGCCAGCAGTGCGCGGCGGGAGCGTCTCAATGAGCAGTTCTTC.

This chain uses TRBV20-1 with TRBJ2-7; no clear D. Trimming shortened V by 1 base and J by 2 bases, and 6 bases separated the two germline ends. The CDR3 has 12 residues. Germline loops: CDR1 DFQATT, CDR2 SNEGSKA (reference sequence). This CDR3 reads CSARASTYEQYF. The CDR3 DNA reads TGCAGTGCTAGAGCCAGCACCTACGAGCAGTACTTC.

The rearrangement links TRBV7-9 to TRBJ2-1; D uncertain. The CDR3 has 13 residues. CDR1 is SEHNR and CDR2 is FQNEAQ in the germline V gene (reference sequence). Trimming cost V 5 bases and J 5 bases, with 10 bases left between them. The CDR3 protein is CASSPTHDNEQFF. The CDR3 coding sequence is TGTGCCAGCAGCCCTACTCATGACAATGAGCAGTTCTTC.

Details on this clonotype: A much bigger clone sits one base away, suggesting this may be a read error. V gene TRBV12-3 or TRBV12-4 combines with J gene TRBJ2-7; TRBD2 matches at 7 bases. The junction had 5 bases not matched to a gene; V was cut back by 6 bases and J by 0 bases. This CDR3 is built from 14 residues. The CDR3 nucleotides read TGTGCCAGCAGCCCGGGACTAACCTCCTACGAGCAGTACTTC. It translates to CASSPGLTSYEQYF.